This T cell receptor (beta chain) emerged from a study of blood T cell repertoires in COVID-19. Study details: The United States, Italy and Spain were the sources of the acute and convalescent COVID-19 samples.

Authors' analysis steps: Estimation of nucleated cell counts relied on the amplification of reference gene primers. Clones were read by immunoSEQ multiplex PCR, and TCRdb kept only the in-frame ones, dropping some. Clonal size and the V and J genes are those of that table, whereas D and trimming came from the DNA. This table holds around 180,000 clones, approximately 89% found once. This CDR3 has 13 residues. Looked up from germline, CDR1 is MNHNY and CDR2 is SVGAGI (reference sequence). The ends were cut back, 7 bases at V and 2 bases at J, with 11 bases in the middle. The sequencing sample was made of peripheral blood. The chain carries TRBV6-6 and TRBJ1-2, with D unclear. This receptor was identified in a man between 40 and 49 years old with active or convalescent COVID-19. The chain's CDR3 is CASTPFRNYGYTF. Written as DNA, the CDR3 is TGTGCCAGCACACCCTTTCGGAACTATGGCTACACCTTC.